The TCR beta chain under discussion was sequenced for a study of shared clonotypes between healthy human individuals. CDR1 is SGHVS, CDR2 FNYEAQ, per germline. The CDR3 runs 13 residues. Unmatched junction bases numbered 7, after V lost 5 bases and J lost 8 bases. A deep-level run was used for the assay. Each replicate PCR on the sorted subsets used approximately 180 ng DNA (roughly 30,000 T cell genomes). Sequenced by immunoSEQ multiplex PCR; TCRdb stores in-frame clones only, minus some. The data contain over a million clones, roughly 96% of them seen just once; the ten biggest clones take up more than 0.9%. CD4+ cells were split into CD45RA+ naive and CD45RA-negative memory subsets.

The sample consisted of naive CD4+ T cells sorted from blood. Subset indicated: CD45RA+ positively selected. This TCR was sampled from a man aged 25 to 40 in good health. The rearrangement links TRBV7-6 to TRBJ1-2; 8 nucleotides line up with TRBD1. CDR3 amino acids: CASSNGQGRGYTF. CDR3 bases: TGTGCCAGCAGCAACGGACAGGGTAGGGGCTACACCTTC. Combining the CDR3 with reference TRBV7-6 and TRBJ1-2 gives the whole variable domain GAGVSQSPRYKVTKRGQDVALRCDPISGHVSLYWYRQALGQGPEFLTYFNYEAQQDKSGLPNDRFSAERPEGSISTLTIQRTEQRDSAMYRCASSNGQGRGYTFGSGTRLTVV.